This TCR beta chain was sequenced during a study of blood T cell repertoires in COVID-19. Study-level background: The United States, Italy and Spain supplied acute and convalescent COVID-19 samples. PBMCs, B-cell-depleted T cells, or T cells were the source of the cDNA or gDNA that made up the material.

Original handling: Amplification of reference gene primers provided the estimated nucleated cell counts. Sequenced by immunoSEQ multiplex PCR; TCRdb stores in-frame clones only, minus some. That table gives V, J and clone size, and the DNA gave D and trimming. This sample has around 100,000 clones, with over 75% found just once. The germline V gene encodes CDR1 MGHRA and CDR2 YSYEKL. The CDR3 sequence is 16 residues long. The ends were cut back, 0 bases at V and 3 bases at J, with 9 bases in the middle. This sequence was found in a human donor in a cohort sampled during active or convalescent COVID-19. V is TRBV4-1 and J is TRBJ1-6; D uncertain. The sequenced sample consisted of peripheral blood. The CDR3 spells CASSQDPRFYNSPLHF. The CDR3 DNA is TGCGCCAGCAGCCAAGATCCCAGGTTCTATAATTCACCCCTCCACTTT.